This TCR beta chain was sequenced in a study of T cell repertoires in cytomegalovirus infection. Looking at the study overall: Indications came from public TCR beta signatures; they pointed to CMV infection and to a matching HLA type. General study findings and limits: The ex vivo response showed dominance by HLA-C-restricted CMV-specific TCR beta clonotypes.

Using its own MiXCR run on the reads, TCRdb lists one record per CDR3 protein. The table lists about 920,000 distinct CDR3 sequences, 31% of them singletons. CDR3 size: 15 residues. The junction had 11 bases not matched to a gene; V was cut back by 3 bases and J by 8 bases. Points on this clonotype: Its antigen is currently unknown.

The chain employs TRBV12-3 or TRBV12-4 and TRBJ1-1, with 8 positions matching TRBD1. The sample here was cultured CD8+ T cells from PBMCs, taken from culture after CMV antigen stimulation. The clonotype was recovered from a human donor in good health (CMV status not recorded). Some clones in this sample may be carry-over from other donors' samples. CDR3 loop: CASSFEGQEVCEAFF. The DNA of the CDR3 is TGTGCCAGCAGTTTCGAGGGACAGGAAGTTTGCGAAGCTTTCTTT.